This TCR beta chain was sequenced during a study of T cell responses to AZD1222 COVID-19 vaccine. Assay used: immunoSEQ multiplex PCR; TCRdb lists only in-frame clones, some missing. The repertoire holds approximately 110,000 clones, with more than 85% as singletons. Specimen: peripheral blood, collected on day 0 of AZD1222 vaccination. The source is an adult in good health.

The CDR3 DNA follows: TGTGCCAGCAGTTACCCCTCTTCCCAAAATCAGCCCCAGCATTTT. Protein: CASSYPSSQNQPQHF. This chain joins TRBV6-6 and TRBJ1-5, with D unclear. Germline V lookup: CDR1 MNHNY, CDR2 SVGAGI (reference sequence). CDR3 length: 15 residues. The ends were cut back, 2 bases at V and 4 bases at J, with 12 bases in the middle.